Sequencing of this TCR gamma chain was carried out in a study of gamma delta lymphoproliferative disorders and STAT genes. By share, this clone ranks as large. Because the CDR3's place on the DNA is in doubt, the DNA is left out and the CDR3 is given as listed by TCRdb. Additional DNA sequences in this sample encode the identical CDR3. The CDR3 comprises 21 residues, both ends counted. Genomic DNA from isolated PBMCs served as the sequencing template. TCRdb reanalysed the multiplex PCR reads via CATT. The sample consists of 1,700 or so gamma-chain clones, around a fifth of them appearing once. With the J gene uncalled, the V gene is TRGV11. TRGV11 is an open reading frame whose function is uncertain. The receptor was isolated from a human donor in good health. The sequenced sample consisted of blood. CDR3 loop: CTTVPAGLGTFGTGSDWIKTF.